The clone carrying this T cell receptor (beta chain) has only a few counts. V shed 0 bases and J shed 4 bases, with 19 bases lying between them. Germline CDR1 and CDR2: SGDLS and YYNGEE. CDR3 length: 18 amino acids. TCRdb itself ran the RT-PCR reads through MiXCR, one entry per CDR3 protein. Of about a million distinct CDR3 sequences listed, approximately 19% are singletons. The data were obtained in a study of patients and donors after allogeneic stem cell transplantation. Sequenced sample: blood, either unsorted or a sorted T cell fraction (not recorded which). The chain couples TRBV9 to TRBJ2-2; D remains ambiguous. This TCR was sampled from a human donor who was either an allogeneic HSCT recipient or a stem cell or donor lymphocyte infusion donor (not recorded which). It is not recorded whose cells these are; they may come from a transplant donor. CDR3 residues: CASSVDQAETSSTGELFF. The CDR3 coding sequence is TGTGCCAGCAGCGTAGATCAGGCGGAGACTTCTTCCACCGGGGAGCTGTTTTTT.